The clone carrying this T cell receptor (beta chain) was counted at least ten times. The antigen is unknown. This record belongs to a study of T cells in Graves' hyperthyroidism and ophthalmopathy. Study overall: Peripheral blood was collected at initial diagnosis, before any treatment.

Each diagnosis drew on symptoms, thyroxine, TRAb, thyroid ultrasound and orbital computed tomography findings. Fresh peripheral blood, under 13 ml, was the source of the PBMCs. The CDR3 length is 13 residues. With 5 bases clipped from V and 5 bases from J, the junction kept 3 bases outside the gene matches. Per the germline V gene, CDR1 is SGHAT and CDR2 is FQNNGV. Study observations and caveats: Most expanded thyroid clonotypes above 0.001 recurred in blood.

What was amplified from RNA transcripts were TCR beta CDR3 regions. With the HTBI primer set, the TCR CDR3 went through a first round of RT-PCR. TCRdb redid the calling of the multiplex PCR reads with MiXCR, one entry per CDR3 protein. In the table there are about 360,000 distinct CDR3 sequences, 15% to 20% of which are singletons. The rearrangement uses TRBV11-2 and TRBJ1-2, with TRBD1 matching over 9 bases. The sequencing sample was made of blood. The origin of this receptor is a woman aged 18 to 35 with Graves' hyperthyroidism. The chain's CDR3 is CASSRDREYGYTF. The CDR3 DNA reads as TGTGCCAGCAGCAGGGACAGGGAATATGGCTACACCTTC.